This T cell receptor beta chain was observed in a study of technical replicates of blood from several donors. Measured with immunoSEQ multiplex PCR; TCRdb has only the in-frame clones, and not every one. Altogether tens of thousands of clones are present, around 95% being singletons, with the ten largest covering about 0.25%. Sequenced material: T cells isolated from PBMCs. This TCR derives from a human donor in good health.

The CDR3 sequence is CASSESRGLGEKLFF. CDR3 coding DNA: TGCGCCAGCAGTGAGTCGAGGGGGTTAGGTGAAAAACTGTTTTTT. V is TRBV10-2 and J is TRBJ1-4, with D perhaps TRBD1 (6 bases). Germline V gene data show CDR1 as WSHSY and CDR2 as SAAADI. The V gene lost 0 bases and the J gene lost 7 bases, with 12 bases spanning the gap. The length of the CDR3 is 15 residues.